These 13 T cell receptor beta chains originate from one sample sequenced in a study of blood T cell repertoires in COVID-19. Data came from immunoSEQ multiplex PCR; TCRdb stores just in-frame clones and leaves some out. The table includes some 88,000 clones, 85% detected once. The sample taken for sequencing was peripheral blood. These receptors all come from a woman between 70 and 85 years old with acute or convalescent COVID-19.

The chain employs TRBV30 and TRBJ2-3; D is possibly TRBD2 (5 bases). CDR1 is GTSNPN, CDR2 SVGIG, per germline (reference sequence). This CDR3 region has 14 residues. V lost 1 base and J lost 1, with 9 bases in between. The CDR3 bases are TGTGCCTGGAGTGATCTTAGCGGCACAGATACGCAGTATTTT. As protein: CAWSDLSGTDTQYF. Complete variable domain (other parts from reference TRBV30 and TRBJ2-3): SQTIHQWPATLVQPVGSPLSLECTVEGTSNPNLYWYRQAAGRGLQLLFYSVGIGQISSEVPQNLSASRPQDRQFILSSKKLLLSDSGFYLCAWSDLSGTDTQYFGPGTRLTVL.

The chain links TRBV27 to TRBJ1-5, with D tentatively TRBD1 (5 bases). CDR3 length: 13 residues. V was clipped by 3 bases and J by 6 bases, with 9 bases between them. The germline CDR1 and CDR2 sequences are MNHEY and SMNVEV (reference sequence). CDR3 nucleotides: TGTGCCAGCAGTTTCGGGGGTTCTCAGCCCCAGCATTTT. Its translation: CASSFGGSQPQHF.

The chain combines TRBV29-1 with TRBJ1-2; TRBD1 matches 7 bases. The CDR3 is 14 amino acids. CDR1 and CDR2 (germline): SQVTM, ANQGSEA. V lost 0 bases to trimming and J lost 8 bases; unmatched junction nucleotides: 9. The CDR3 sequence is CSVEDRGQGDGYTF. In DNA form, the CDR3 reads TGCAGCGTTGAAGATCGGGGGCAGGGGGACGGCTACACCTTC. Supplemented by reference TRBV29-1 and TRBJ1-2, the full variable domain reads SAVISQKPSRDICQRGTSLTIQCQVDSQVTMMFWYRQQPGQSLTLIATANQGSEATYESGFVIDKFPISRPNLTFSTLTVSNMSPEDSSIYLCSVEDRGQGDGYTFGSGTRLTVV.

The chain is built from TRBV3-1 (or the pseudogene TRBV3-2) and TRBJ1-2, with 7 bases lining up with TRBD1. CDR3 length: 14 residues. Trimming took 5 bases from V and 2 from J; bases not matched to a gene: 5. Germline V lookup: CDR1 LGHDT, CDR2 YNNKEL (reference sequence). Here the CDR3 reads CASSYTGVNYGYTF. CDR3 nucleotides: TGTGCCAGCAGCTACACAGGGGTCAACTATGGCTACACCTTC.

V gene TRBV7-9 combines with J gene TRBJ2-4; possibly TRBD2 for D (5 bases). Deletions cut 7 bases from V and 8 bases from J, with 12 bases between. Germline V lookup: CDR1 SEHNR, CDR2 FQNEAQ (reference sequence). This CDR3 spans 12 amino acids. For the CDR3, the DNA is TGTGCCAGCACCCGAGAGGGCGACATTCAGTACTTC. Protein sequence: CASTREGDIQYF.

This clone was seen only once. V gene TRBV2 combines with J gene TRBJ1-5, with TRBD1 matching 8 bases. V shed 6 bases and J 2 bases; nucleotides not matched to a gene: 6. CDR3 length: 15 residues. Germline CDR1 SNHLY, CDR2 FYNNEI. CDR3 DNA: TGTGCCAGCAGCCTGGACAGGGCAGGCAATCAGCCCCAGCATTTT. This gives the protein CASSLDRAGNQPQHF.

The chain uses TRBV5-1 and TRBJ1-6; 7 bases are a match to TRBD1. Germline V lookup: CDR1 SGHRS, CDR2 YFSETQ. V lost 3 bases to trimming and J lost 6 bases; unmatched junction nucleotides: 6. The CDR3 is 15 amino acids. The CDR3 DNA is TGCGCCAGCAGCTGGCGACAGGGTTCTAATTCACCCCTCCACTTT. Translated: CASSWRQGSNSPLHF.

The chain joins TRBV5-1 to TRBJ1-1; TRBD1 agrees at 9 bases. The germline V gene encodes CDR1 SGHRS and CDR2 YFSETQ. The CDR3 runs 17 residues. The ends lost 4 bases at V and 4 bases at J; junction bases unmatched: 14. The CDR3 nucleotides read TGCGCCAGCAGCGGAGGGGACAGGGCTTTTGTGGGCACTGAAGCTTTCTTT. Translating it yields CASSGGDRAFVGTEAFF. Drawing the rest from reference TRBV5-1 and TRBJ1-1, the complete variable domain is KAGVTQTPRYLIKTRGQQVTLSCSPISGHRSVSWYQQTPGQGLQFLFEYFSETQRNKGNFPGRFSGRQFSNSRSEMNVSTLELGDSALYLCASSGGDRAFVGTEAFFGQGTRLTVV.

This clone was found once. V usage is TRBV28 and J usage is TRBJ1-1; 9 bases match TRBD1. V lost 1 base to trimming and J lost 5 bases; unmatched junction nucleotides: 8. Per the germline V gene, CDR1 is MDHEN and CDR2 is SYDVKM. This CDR3 region has 16 residues. The CDR3 sequence is CASSLFVQGARTEAFF. CDR3 coding DNA: TGTGCCAGCAGTTTATTCGTACAGGGGGCGAGGACTGAAGCTTTCTTT.

The rearrangement uses TRBV13 and TRBJ2-1; a weak D match, TRBD2 (6 bases). This CDR3 spans 17 amino acids. From germline, CDR1 is PRHDT and CDR2 FYEKMQ (reference sequence). V lost 5 bases, J lost 5 bases, and 22 bases lay in between. The CDR3 loop reads CASSLQKAGKLHNEQFF. The CDR3 nucleotides are TGTGCCAGCAGCCTACAGAAAGCGGGCAAACTTCACAATGAGCAGTTCTTC.

Here the CDR3 reads CASSQEGRGLGTDTQYF. The CDR3 DNA reads as TGTGCCAGCAGCCAAGAAGGCCGGGGTCTCGGCACAGATACGCAGTATTTT. This chain joins TRBV14 and TRBJ2-3, with D possibly matching TRBD2 (5 bases). CDR1 SGHDN and CDR2 FVKESK come from the germline V gene. This CDR3 comprises 17 residues. V dropped 0 bases and J dropped 1 base, with 14 bases sitting between them.

This rearrangement joins TRBV6-5 to TRBJ2-7, with D possibly matching TRBD2 (6 bases). The V end was cut by 4 bases, the J end by 6 bases, with 13 bases between. Per the germline V gene, CDR1 is MNHEY and CDR2 is SVGAGI. CDR3 length equals 13 residues. The CDR3 DNA sequence: TGTGCCAGCAGTTCGGGGGAAGGTGCCGAGCAGTACGTC. Translation gives CASSSGEGAEQYV.

This chain uses TRBV10-3 with TRBJ2-5, with TRBD2 identical over 10 bases. The CDR3 has 15 residues. CDR1 ENHRY and CDR2 SYGVKD come from the germline V gene. V lost 8 bases to trimming and J lost 4 bases; unmatched junction nucleotides: 10. The CDR3 reads CAIQSTSGLSETQYF. The CDR3 bases are TGTGCCATCCAATCGACTAGCGGGTTATCAGAGACCCAGTACTTC.